The source of this T cell receptor (beta chain) is a study of cytomegalovirus exposure and HLA in healthy donors. In the PCR, 60 Vbeta and 13 Jbeta primers were used. The repertoire was sequenced with immunoSEQ multiplex PCR; TCRdb's copy has only in-frame clones and lacks some. This listing includes 200,000 or so clones. V trimming: 4 bases; J trimming: 3 bases; junction bases outside the gene matches: 9. The CDR3 spans 16 residues. Germline V gene lookup returns CDR1 SGHVS and CDR2 FQNEAQ. Material for sequencing was PBMCs. The J gene is TRBJ2-1, the V gene TRBV7-8; 7 bases match TRBD2. The origin of this receptor is a boy younger than 18 in good health and CMV-seronegative. CDR3 residues: CASSSRRAGIYNEQFF. CDR3 nucleotide sequence: TGTGCCAGCAGCTCCCGGCGAGCGGGGATCTACAATGAGCAGTTCTTC. The full variable domain, its missing parts supplied by reference TRBV7-8 and TRBJ2-1, is GAGVSQSPRYKVAKRGQDVALRCDPISGHVSLFWYQQALGQGPEFLTYFQNEAQLDKSGLPSDRFFAERPEGSVSTLKIQRTQQEDSAVYLCASSSRRAGIYNEQFFGPGTRLTVL.